Included here is one TCR beta chain sequence, with context. At least ten counts were recorded for this clonotype. This receptor's antigen is unknown. Nothing much larger sits one base from this clone, and base qualities are not available. The data derive from a study of identical twins (dated by TCRdb to between 2015 and 2016). Some background on the complete study: To test whether fetal clonotypes persist, this study deep-sequenced TCR alpha and beta repertoires from monozygotic twins, from unrelated adults of various ages, and from cord blood. Replicate twin experiments were performed at different times using different library preparation protocols to rule out contamination. Paper-wide results and their limitations: A weaker excess of twin sharing was found in beta out-of-frame sequences because the signal-to-noise ratio was lowered by fewer shared sequences. Compared with coincidental sharing between unrelated individuals, an excess of low generation-probability sequences was observed among out-of-frame TCR alpha sequences shared between twins. Abundant cord blood beta clonotypes carried fewer insertions; young adult naive repertoires showed a weaker similar trend, while memory repertoires showed none. Zero-insertion analyses could be partly confounded by invariant T cells such as MAIT and iNKT, though diverse VJ usage argued against such confounding for most clonotypes. In monozygotic twins, recombination models systematically underestimated out-of-frame TCR alpha sharing, but the models matched the sharing seen between unrelated individuals. Because the same donors could not be followed over many years, the conclusions relied on cross-sectional statistical analysis.

Only healthy Caucasian donors were included. Three pairs of female monozygotic twins, all aged about 18 to 30 years, were included in the twin cohort. Peripheral blood mononuclear cells were the source from which RNA for the TCR libraries was isolated. The CDR3 numbers 14 residues from cysteine through phenylalanine. The sequence is cut down to CDR3 DNA, 42 bases in frame from base 1. V is cut back by 5 bases and J by 6 bases, with 7 bases in the junction unmatched. Libraries came from 5' RACE. Sequenced on an Illumina HiSeq 2000. A universal primer binding site was introduced by template switching, and a unique molecular identifier was present in the final cDNA, enabling accurate counting of TCR cDNA molecules. First-strand cDNA for TCR alpha and beta chains was synthesized from specific primers in the conserved constant-segment region. To control for contamination, every cDNA library carried two barcodes: a SMART-Mk sample barcode plus Illumina barcodes. Two successive PCR steps introduced TruSeq adapter sequences along with Illumina sample barcodes. The TCR alpha and beta cDNA libraries were sequenced on the Illumina HiSeq platform using custom primers. As for the authors' bioinformatics: MiGEC processed the raw reads to extract unique molecular identifiers, while MiXCR was used to determine the CDR3 positions. Recombination models were inferred per individual with the repgenHMM and IGoR tools using an EM algorithm. Shared clonotypes were analyzed with the tcR package in R, and sharing was normalized by the product of cloneset sizes. To study raw recombination without the effects of thymic and clonal selection, out-of-frame nonproductive sequences were analyzed. Clones were called with MiXCR by TCRdb after fastp trimmed the public reads at Q25, and only in-frame beta chains were retained. Every CDR3 protein is listed once, alongside the most common genes and DNA of its rows. The V and J calls shown here were made by TCRdb, not taken from the authors' results. In this sample the table shows just under 650,000 distinct CDR3 sequences, 7% to 7.5% of which occur a single time. Over 1.5% of the sample is held by the ten biggest clonotypes.

These data were likewise used in another study, on yellow fever vaccine responses in identical twins. The second investigation adds: The authors reported that the T cell response to vaccination in identical twins appeared partly convergent and partly personalized. Focusing on identical twins, the study followed the T cell clones that responded to the vaccine, and did so with precision.

This chain joins TRBV12-3 or TRBV12-4 to TRBJ1-5, with 7 bases in between that match TRBD1. Specimen: PBMCs. This sequence originates from a young woman in good health. The CDR3 region has the sequence CASSPEAGGQPQHF. The bases are TGTGCCAGCAGTCCTGAGGCAGGGGGTCAGCCCCAGCATTTT.